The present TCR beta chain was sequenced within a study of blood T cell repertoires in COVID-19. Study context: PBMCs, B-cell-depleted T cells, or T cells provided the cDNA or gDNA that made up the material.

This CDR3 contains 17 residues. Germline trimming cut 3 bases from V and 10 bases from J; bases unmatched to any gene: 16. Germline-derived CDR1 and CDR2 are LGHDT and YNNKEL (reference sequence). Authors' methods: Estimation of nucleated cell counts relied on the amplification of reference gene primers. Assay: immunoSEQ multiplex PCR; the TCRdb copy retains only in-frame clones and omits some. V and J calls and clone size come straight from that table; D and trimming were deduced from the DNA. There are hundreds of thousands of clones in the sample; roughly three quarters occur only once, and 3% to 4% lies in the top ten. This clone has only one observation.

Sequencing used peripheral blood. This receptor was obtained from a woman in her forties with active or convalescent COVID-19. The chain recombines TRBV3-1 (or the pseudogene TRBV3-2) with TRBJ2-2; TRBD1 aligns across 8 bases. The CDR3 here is CASSHPRQGTVAVELFF. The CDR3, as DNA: TGTGCCAGCAGCCACCCCAGACAGGGGACAGTTGCGGTGGAGCTGTTTTTT.